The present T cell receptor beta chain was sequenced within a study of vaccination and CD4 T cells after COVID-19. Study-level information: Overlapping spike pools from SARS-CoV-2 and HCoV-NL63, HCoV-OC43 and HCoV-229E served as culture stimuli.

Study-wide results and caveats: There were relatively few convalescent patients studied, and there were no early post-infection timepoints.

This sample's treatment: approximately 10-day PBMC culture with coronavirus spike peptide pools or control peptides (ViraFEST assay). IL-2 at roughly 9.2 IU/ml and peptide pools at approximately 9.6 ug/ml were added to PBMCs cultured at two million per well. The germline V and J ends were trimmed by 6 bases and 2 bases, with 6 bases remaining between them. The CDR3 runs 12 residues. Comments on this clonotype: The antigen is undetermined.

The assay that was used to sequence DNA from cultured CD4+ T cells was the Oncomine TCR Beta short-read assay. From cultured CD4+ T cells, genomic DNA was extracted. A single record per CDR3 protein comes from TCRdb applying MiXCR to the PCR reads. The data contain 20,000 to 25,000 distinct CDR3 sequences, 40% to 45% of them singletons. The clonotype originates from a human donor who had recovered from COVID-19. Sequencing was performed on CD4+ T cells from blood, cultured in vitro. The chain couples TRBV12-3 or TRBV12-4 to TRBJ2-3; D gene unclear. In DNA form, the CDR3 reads TGTGCCAGCAGGAAGACCACAGATACGCAGTATTTT. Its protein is CASRKTTDTQYF.